The present T cell receptor (beta chain) was sequenced within a study of blood T cell repertoires in COVID-19. V was pared by 7 bases and J by 2 bases, with 7 bases of the junction left unmatched. This CDR3 is 14 amino acids long. Germline lookup yields CDR1 MNHEY and CDR2 SVGAGI. Assay: immunoSEQ multiplex PCR; the TCRdb copy retains only in-frame clones and omits some. The sample contains 100,000 or so clones, about 93% of which appear only once. Material: peripheral blood. The chain employs TRBV6-5 and TRBJ2-7; 8 bases align to TRBD1. The source is a woman aged 45 to 65 in a cohort sampled during active COVID-19. CDR3 sequence (DNA): TGTGCCAGCAACCCGGGACAGGCCCCCTACGAGCAGTACTTC. It codes for CASNPGQAPYEQYF.